These T cell receptor beta chains were read from a single sample in a study of T cells in Graves' hyperthyroidism and ophthalmopathy. TCRdb recomputed calls from the multiplex PCR reads with MiXCR, one row per CDR3 protein. Here the sample spans roughly 500,000 distinct CDR3 sequences, roughly 46% being singletons. Input material: peripheral blood or thyroid tissue (not recorded which). These receptors all come from an adult woman with Graves' disease, either hyperthyroidism or ophthalmopathy (not recorded which). CDR3s include the opening cysteine and the closing phenylalanine or tryptophan. D genes are given only for firm matches. A clone size is listed for some rows: how often the clone was seen (once, few, many), or a class if it is expanded.

D	V	J	size	CDR3	DNA
.	TRBV20-1	TRBJ2-2	.	CSATRGRDTGELFF	TGCAGTGCTACCAGGGGACGCGACACCGGGGAGCTGTTTTTT
.	TRBV12-3/TRBV12-4	TRBJ2-5	.	CASSYFWAGELQETQYF	TGTGCCAGCAGCTATTTTTGGGCCGGGGAGCTCCAAGAGACCCAGTACTTC
.	TRBV5-1	TRBJ1-4	many	CASSAPGGGGEKLFF	TGCGCCAGCAGCGCCCCCGGGGGGGGAGGAGAAAAACTGTTTTTT
.	TRBV7-2	TRBJ1-5	few	CASSLAPTAQPQHF	TGTGCCAGCAGCTTAGCGCCGACAGCTCAGCCCCAGCATTTT
TRBD1	TRBV6-6	TRBJ1-5	many	CASSLGFTGALGQPQHF	TGTGCCAGCAGCCTTGGGTTCACAGGGGCTCTCGGGCAGCCCCAGCATTTT
.	TRBV29-1	TRBJ2-5	.	CSSIAGLRETQYF	TGCAGCTCAATCGCGGGGCTTCGGGAGACCCAGTACTTC
.	TRBV12-3/TRBV12-4	TRBJ2-5	many	CASSYQARGTQYF	TGTGCCAGCAGTTATCAAGCGAGGGGGACCCAGTACTTC
.	TRBV6-1	TRBJ1-2	.	CASTAGPNYGYTF	TGTGCCAGCACTGCAGGCCCTAACTATGGCTACACCTTC
TRBD1	TRBV5-4	TRBJ1-2	.	CASSPDREGGYTF	TGTGCTAGCAGCCCCGACAGGGAGGGTGGCTACACCTTC
TRBD2	TRBV3-1	TRBJ2-7	.	CASSQDAVSGTYEQYF	TGTGCCAGCAGCCAAGATGCCGTTAGCGGGACTTACGAGCAGTACTTC
.	TRBV4-2	TRBJ2-7	many	CASSQGRTPEQYF	TGTGCCAGCAGCCAAGGGAGGACACCCGAGCAGTACTTC
.	TRBV6-5	TRBJ2-2	.	CASSYQERNTGELFF	TGTGCCAGCAGTTATCAGGAGAGGAACACCGGGGAGCTGTTTTTT
.	TRBV5-5	TRBJ2-7	many	CASSPRGMVYEQYF	TGTGCCAGCAGCCCCAGGGGTATGGTCTACGAGCAGTACTTC
TRBD2	TRBV7-6	TRBJ2-6	many	CASSWDRTPGTSGRACGANVLTF	TGTGCCAGCAGCTGGGACAGAACCCCGGGGACTAGCGGGAGGGCCTGCGGGGCCAACGTCCTGACTTTC
.	TRBV10-3	TRBJ1-5	.	CAITGTSNQPQHF	TGTGCCATAACCGGGACTAGCAATCAGCCCCAGCATTTT
.	TRBV10-3	TRBJ2-5	few	CAISESPGLETQYF	TGTGCCATCAGTGAGTCTCCAGGGCTAGAGACCCAGTACTTC
TRBD1	TRBV19	TRBJ2-5	once	CASKVRTGQETQYF	TGTGCCAGTAAAGTTCGGACAGGCCAAGAGACCCAGTACTTC
TRBD2	TRBV29-1	TRBJ2-5	once	CSVASGAGPGLAEQETQYF	TGCAGCGTTGCTAGCGGGGCGGGCCCGGGACTAGCTGAGCAAGAGACCCAGTACTTC
TRBD2	TRBV10-3	TRBJ2-7	.	CAISSLAGGIKQYF	TGTGCCATCAGTTCTCTAGCGGGAGGGATCAAGCAGTACTTC
.	TRBV6-1	TRBJ1-2	many	CASTNLGGGYTF	TGTGCCAGCACGAACCTCGGTGGAGGCTACACCTTC
.	TRBV5-1	TRBJ1-5	many	CASSLDSAQPQHF	TGCGCCAGCAGCTTGGATTCGGCCCAGCCCCAGCATTTT
TRBD1	TRBV7-9	TRBJ2-5	.	CASSPTTGPPSETQYF	TGTGCCAGCAGCCCAACGACAGGGCCGCCCAGTGAGACCCAGTACTTC
.	TRBV6-1	TRBJ2-5	many	CASSPTRARETQYF	TGTGCCAGCAGTCCCACCCGGGCACGGGAGACCCAGTACTTC
.	TRBV28	TRBJ2-2	.	CASTSGSNTGELFF	TGTGCCAGCACGTCCGGTTCGAACACCGGGGAGCTGTTTTTT
.	TRBV9	TRBJ2-2	.	CASSLRQGGGELFF	TGTGCCAGCAGCTTACGTCAGGGGGGCGGGGAGCTGTTTTTT
TRBD1	TRBV25-1	TRBJ1-6	once	CASSEGQGGYSPLHF	TGTGCCAGCAGTGAAGGACAGGGGGGCTATTCACCCCTCCACTTT
.	TRBV14	TRBJ1-5	.	CASSPLGPRPQHF	TGTGCCAGCAGCCCATTGGGACCCAGACCCCAGCATTTT
.	TRBV20-1	TRBJ1-5	.	CSARVPSTQPQHF	TGCAGTGCTAGAGTCCCCAGTACCCAGCCCCAGCATTTT
.	TRBV7-6	TRBJ1-1	.	CASSSHRDRNTEAFF	TGTGCCAGCAGCTCACACAGGGACCGCAACACTGAAGCTTTCTTT
TRBD1	TRBV2	TRBJ1-6	few	CASTLGTVNSPLHF	TGTGCCAGCACCCTAGGGACAGTGAATTCACCCCTCCACTTT
.	TRBV5-1	TRBJ1-6	many	CASSQDRDIYNSPLHF	TGCGCCAGCAGCCAAGACCGGGACATATATAATTCACCCCTCCACTTT
TRBD2	TRBV6-5	TRBJ2-2	many	CASSGTSGRGFTGELFF	TGTGCCAGCAGCGGGACTAGCGGGAGGGGGTTCACCGGGGAGCTGTTTTTT
TRBD1	TRBV4-2	TRBJ1-5	.	CASSQEVQGRGRQGFNQPQHF	TGTGCCAGCAGCCAAGAAGTTCAGGGGCGGGGTAGACAGGGCTTTAATCAGCCCCAGCATTTT
.	TRBV7-3	TRBJ2-2	many	CASSLQGTMSGELFF	TGTGCCAGCAGCTTACAAGGCACCATGAGCGGGGAGCTGTTTTTT
.	TRBV9	TRBJ2-2	many	CASGPWGSGTGELFF	TGTGCCAGCGGGCCGTGGGGCTCGGGCACCGGGGAGCTGTTTTTT
.	TRBV7-3	TRBJ2-7	many	CASSYSSGHRSNEQYF	TGTGCCAGCAGCTATTCCTCGGGACATCGGAGCAACGAGCAGTACTTC
.	TRBV20-1	TRBJ1-2	many	CSARDISLDGYTF	TGCAGTGCTAGAGATATAAGTCTTGATGGCTACACCTTC
.	TRBV20-1	TRBJ1-5	many	CSAPGGGGFWRNQPQHF	TGCAGTGCTCCCGGTGGGGGGGGTTTCTGGCGCAATCAGCCCCAGCATTTT
.	TRBV7-9	TRBJ1-4	.	CASSLVHRVGEKLFF	TGTGCCAGCAGCTTAGTCCACAGGGTGGGCGAAAAACTGTTTTTT
.	TRBV14	TRBJ2-5	.	CASSQTAGYQETQYF	TGTGCCAGCAGCCAAACGGCTGGATACCAAGAGACCCAGTACTTC
.	TRBV2	TRBJ2-7	.	CASSDYNEQYF	TGTGCCAGCAGTGATTACAATGAGCAGTACTTC
.	TRBV7-8	TRBJ2-7	.	CASSNNPGDYEQYF	TGTGCCAGCAGCAACAACCCCGGTGACTACGAGCAGTACTTC
TRBD2	TRBV9	TRBJ2-7	.	CASSATSWSYEQYF	TGTGCCAGCAGCGCGACTAGCTGGTCCTACGAGCAGTACTTC
.	TRBV7-9	TRBJ2-7	.	CASSLWGAPTYEQYF	TGTGCCAGCAGCTTATGGGGAGCCCCTACCTACGAGCAGTACTTC
.	TRBV2	TRBJ2-7	many	CASLGDGEQYF	TGTGCCAGCCTGGGAGACGGCGAGCAGTACTTC
TRBD1	TRBV12-3/TRBV12-4	TRBJ2-5	once	CASTRTGVGQTQYF	TGTGCCAGCACCCGGACAGGGGTTGGACAGACCCAGTACTTC
TRBD2	TRBV20-1	TRBJ2-7	many	CSASGALAGNTYEQYF	TGCAGTGCTAGCGGGGCCCTAGCGGGGAATACCTACGAGCAGTACTTC
TRBD1	TRBV12-3/TRBV12-4	TRBJ1-1	many	CASSLPRGQGAFF	TGTGCCAGCAGTTTACCCCGGGGACAGGGGGCTTTCTTT